This TCR beta chain was recovered during a study of blood T cell repertoires in COVID-19. About the research overall: COVID-19 samples collected from the United States, Italy and Spain covered acute and convalescent phases. PBMCs, B-cell-depleted T cells, or T cells provided the cDNA or gDNA that made up the material.

CDR3 length equals 10 residues. Trimming removed 6 bases from V and 12 bases from J, with 9 bases in between. CDR1 is LNHDA and CDR2 is SQIVND in the germline V gene (reference sequence). Per the original data handling: Nucleated cell counts were estimated from reference gene primer amplification. Clones were read by immunoSEQ multiplex PCR, and TCRdb kept only the in-frame ones, dropping some. Clone size and the V and J calls come from that table; the DNA yielded D and trimming. In the table there are about 310,000 clones, approximately 87% of which are singletons. Sequenced input: peripheral blood. The origin of this receptor is a woman in her forties or fifties who had recovered from COVID-19. This rearrangement joins TRBV19 to TRBJ2-1; D not resolved. In nucleotides, the CDR3 is TGTGCCAGTAGCTCCGTCCGGCAGTTCTTC. Its translation is CASSSVRQFF.